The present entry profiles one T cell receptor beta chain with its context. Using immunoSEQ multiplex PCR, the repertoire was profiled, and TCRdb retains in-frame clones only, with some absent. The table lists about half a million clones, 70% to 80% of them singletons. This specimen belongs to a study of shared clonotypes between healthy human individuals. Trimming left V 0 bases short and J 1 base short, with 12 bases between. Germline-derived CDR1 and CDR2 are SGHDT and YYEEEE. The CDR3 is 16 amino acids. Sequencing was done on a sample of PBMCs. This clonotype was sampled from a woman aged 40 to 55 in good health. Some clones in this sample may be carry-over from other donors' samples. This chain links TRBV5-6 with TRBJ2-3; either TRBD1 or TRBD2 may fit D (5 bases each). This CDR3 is CASSLVDGTGTDTQYF. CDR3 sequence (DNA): TGTGCCAGCAGCTTGGTTGACGGGACGGGCACAGATACGCAGTATTTT.